This T cell receptor (beta chain) was recovered during a study of cytomegalovirus exposure and HLA in healthy donors. Points from the study as a whole: In a later analysis, at a false discovery rate of 0.05, approximately 16,000 TCR beta sequences were associated with HLA alleles. Trimming of TCR beta V- and J-genes showed a link, identified in a later analysis, to a missense DCLRE1C variant. CMV serostatus was the only recorded immune exposure for donors. Productive status was seen about 87% or about 30% of the time for most TCR beta V segments in an earlier analysis.

Concerning this clone: Its antigen remains unknown.

60 Vbeta and 13 Jbeta primers were used in PCR. Here immunoSEQ multiplex PCR was the method, and the copy in TCRdb shows in-frame clones only, minus some. This sample carries 100,000 to 150,000 clones, around four fifths of them seen once, and the ten largest clones take roughly 7.3%. Germline-derived CDR1 and CDR2 are MNHNS and SASEGT. The CDR3 covers 13 residues. The TCR was taken from a male donor in good health and CMV-seronegative. Sequenced sample: PBMCs. The chain recombines TRBV6-1 with TRBJ2-5; weak D call: TRBD1 (5 bases). The end of the DNA aligns better with TRBJ2-7, so the J call may be wrong. For the CDR3, the DNA is TGTGCCAGCAGCGCAACAGGTTCCTACGAGCAGTACTTC. Translated: CASSATGSYEQYF.